This T cell receptor beta chain is drawn from a study of blood T cell repertoires in COVID-19 (dated by TCRdb to about 2020). For the wider study: The collaborator samples originated in the United States, Italy and Spain and spanned the acute and convalescent phases of COVID-19. Sample metadata almost always included a de-identified subject ID, COVID-19 status, age in years and sex. Where HLA class I and class II types were available, the types were taken from metadata supplied by the sample provider, not from assay-based typing. Samples were obtained from the ongoing ImmuneRACE study (first 160 participants) and from roughly 1,300 subjects provided by 6 global collaborators. The repertoires were made available in a free public database intended to serve as a resource for research on the immune response to SARS-CoV-2. The material from the prospective study consisted of cDNA or gDNA derived from T cells, B-cell-depleted T cells, or PBMCs. Subjects who had been exposed to COVID-19, were actively infected with it, or had recovered from it provided the deeply sampled blood TCRbeta repertoires that made up the dataset. The study at large found these results: Clinical and demographic metadata were provided uncurated, with the amount varying by source and participant.

Relative to germline, V is 6 bases shorter and J is 7 bases shorter, with 7 bases between their ends. Reading from cysteine to phenylalanine, the CDR3 counts 10 amino acids. This entry keeps only the CDR3 DNA: 30 bases, framed from base 1. For CDR1 and CDR2, the germline V gene (reference sequence) lists DFQATT and SNEGSKA. Each collaborating institution followed its own protocols to collect whole blood in K2EDTA tubes. For TCRbeta analysis, collaborators shipped samples as frozen whole blood, isolated PBMCs, or DNA extracted from either of those sample types. TCRbeta CDR3 regions were amplified from genomic DNA by means of the immunoSEQ Assay, a bias-controlled multiplex PCR. On the study's bioinformatics: Nucleated cell counts per sample were estimated from amplification of reference gene primers within the assay. To quantify the absolute abundance of each unique TCRbeta CDR3 rearrangement, sequence reads were collapsed and filtered. For each sample, productive Simpson clonality was calculated by taking the square root of Simpson's diversity index across productive rearrangements. TCRdb provides this immuneACCESS table in a form limited to in-frame rearrangements. Some clones are lacking; in checked studies, under half of them reflect an unresolved V gene, and why the rest are absent is not known. Clonal size and the V and J genes are those of that table, whereas D and trimming came from the DNA. The sample yields just over 650,000 clones; about 90% were counted once. Approximately 0.3% of the sample is held by the ten biggest clonotypes.

A remark on this clone: What antigen it recognizes has not been identified. The sample holds no much larger clone one base away, and base qualities are not on file.

The source is a woman aged 18-29 years with acute or convalescent COVID-19. The sequenced sample was peripheral blood. The sequence joins TRBV20-1 to TRBJ1-5, with the D gene too uncertain to name. The CDR3 has the sequence CSAGGQPQHF. The nucleotide sequence reads TGCAGTGCCGGAGGCCAGCCCCAGCATTTT.